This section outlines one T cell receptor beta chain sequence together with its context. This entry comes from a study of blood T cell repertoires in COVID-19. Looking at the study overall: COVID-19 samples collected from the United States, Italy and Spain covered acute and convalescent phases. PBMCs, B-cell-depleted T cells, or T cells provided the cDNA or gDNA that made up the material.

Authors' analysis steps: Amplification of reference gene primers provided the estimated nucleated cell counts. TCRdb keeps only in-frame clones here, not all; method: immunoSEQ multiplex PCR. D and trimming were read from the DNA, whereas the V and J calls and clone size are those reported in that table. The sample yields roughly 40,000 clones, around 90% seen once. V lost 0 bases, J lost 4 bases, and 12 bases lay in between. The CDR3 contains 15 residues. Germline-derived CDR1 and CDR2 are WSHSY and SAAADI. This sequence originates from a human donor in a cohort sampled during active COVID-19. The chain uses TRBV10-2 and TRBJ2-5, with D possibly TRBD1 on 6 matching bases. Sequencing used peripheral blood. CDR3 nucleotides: TGCGCCAGCAGTGAGTCTAGGACAGTGGGAGAGACCCAGTACTTC. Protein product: CASSESRTVGETQYF.